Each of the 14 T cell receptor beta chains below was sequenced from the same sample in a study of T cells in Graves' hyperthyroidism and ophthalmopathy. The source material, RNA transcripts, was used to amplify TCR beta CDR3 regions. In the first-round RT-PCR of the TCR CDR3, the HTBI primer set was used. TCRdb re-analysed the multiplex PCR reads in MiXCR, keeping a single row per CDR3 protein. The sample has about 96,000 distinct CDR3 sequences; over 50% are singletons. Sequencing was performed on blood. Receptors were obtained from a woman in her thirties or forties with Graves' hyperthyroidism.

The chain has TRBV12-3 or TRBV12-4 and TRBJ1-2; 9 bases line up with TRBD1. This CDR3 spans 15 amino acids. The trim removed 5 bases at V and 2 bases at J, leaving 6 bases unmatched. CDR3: CASSRRQGGNYGYTF. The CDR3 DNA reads TGTGCCAGCAGTAGGAGACAGGGGGGAAACTATGGCTACACCTTC.

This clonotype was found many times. The CDR3 loop reads CATSRDATGGYGYTF. As DNA, the CDR3 is TGTGCCACCAGCAGAGATGCTACCGGGGGCTATGGCTACACCTTC. V gene TRBV15 combines with J gene TRBJ1-2, with TRBD1 as a possible D gene (5 bases). With 0 bases removed from V and 4 bases from J, the gap between germline ends came to 12 bases. Per germline, CDR1 LNHNV and CDR2 YYDKDF (reference sequence). The CDR3 totals 15 residues.

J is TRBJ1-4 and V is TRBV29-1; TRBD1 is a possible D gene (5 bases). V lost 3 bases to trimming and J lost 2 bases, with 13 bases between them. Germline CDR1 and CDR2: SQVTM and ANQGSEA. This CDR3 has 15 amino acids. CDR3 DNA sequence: TGCAGCGTTGAGGAGGGGAGGGACACTAATGAAAAACTGTTTTTT. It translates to CSVEEGRDTNEKLFF.

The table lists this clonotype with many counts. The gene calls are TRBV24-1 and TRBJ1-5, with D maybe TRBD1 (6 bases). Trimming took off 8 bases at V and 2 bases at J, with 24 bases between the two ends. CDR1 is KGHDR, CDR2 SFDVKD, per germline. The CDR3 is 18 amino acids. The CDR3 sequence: CATTWGPDGTCCNQPQHF. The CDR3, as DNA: TGTGCCACCACCTGGGGCCCGGATGGGACATGTTGCAATCAGCCCCAGCATTTT.

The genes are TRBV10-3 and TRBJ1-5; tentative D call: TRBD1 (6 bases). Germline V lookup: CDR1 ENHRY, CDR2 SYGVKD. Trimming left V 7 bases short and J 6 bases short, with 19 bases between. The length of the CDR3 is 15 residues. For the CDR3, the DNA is TGTGCCATCATGGCGGCAGGGGTCGGGAGTCAGCCCCAGCATTTT. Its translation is CAIMAAGVGSQPQHF.

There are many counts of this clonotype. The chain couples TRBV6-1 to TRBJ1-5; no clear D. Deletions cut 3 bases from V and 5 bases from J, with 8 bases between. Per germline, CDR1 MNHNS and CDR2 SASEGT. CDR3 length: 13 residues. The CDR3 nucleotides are TGTGCCAGCAGTGACAGTTCTCATCAGCCCCAGCATTTT. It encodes CASSDSSHQPQHF.

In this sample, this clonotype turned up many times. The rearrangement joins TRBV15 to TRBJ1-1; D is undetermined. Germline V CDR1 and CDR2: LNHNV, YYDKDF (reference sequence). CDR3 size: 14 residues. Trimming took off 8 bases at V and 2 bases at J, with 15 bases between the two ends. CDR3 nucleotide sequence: TGTGCCACCGGTGTGGGCGCCCTAAACACTGAAGCTTTCTTT. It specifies CATGVGALNTEAFF.

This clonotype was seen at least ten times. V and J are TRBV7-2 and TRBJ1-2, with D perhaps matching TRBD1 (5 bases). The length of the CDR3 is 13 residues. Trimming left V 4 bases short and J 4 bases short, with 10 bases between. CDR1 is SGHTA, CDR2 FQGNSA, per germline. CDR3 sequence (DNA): TGTGCCAGCAGCTCGACGGGACTCTATGGCTACACCTTC. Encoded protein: CASSSTGLYGYTF.

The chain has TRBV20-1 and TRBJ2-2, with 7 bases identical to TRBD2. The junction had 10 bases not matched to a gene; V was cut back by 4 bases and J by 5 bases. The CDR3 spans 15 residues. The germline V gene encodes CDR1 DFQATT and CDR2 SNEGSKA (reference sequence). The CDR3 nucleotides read TGCAGTGCTACGCTTTTGGGGAGGGCTACCGGGGAGCTGTTTTTT. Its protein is CSATLLGRATGELFF.

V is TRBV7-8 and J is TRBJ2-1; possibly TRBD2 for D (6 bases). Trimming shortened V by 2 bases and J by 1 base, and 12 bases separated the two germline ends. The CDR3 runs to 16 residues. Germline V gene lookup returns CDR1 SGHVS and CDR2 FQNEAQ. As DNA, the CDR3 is TGTGCCAGCAGCTTAAGGCCGGGAGATTCCTACAATGAGCAGTTCTTC. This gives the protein CASSLRPGDSYNEQFF.

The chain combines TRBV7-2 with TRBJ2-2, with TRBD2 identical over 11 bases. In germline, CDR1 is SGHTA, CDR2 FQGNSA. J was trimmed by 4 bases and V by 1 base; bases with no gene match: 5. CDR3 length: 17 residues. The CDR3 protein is CASSLGLAGRGTGELFF. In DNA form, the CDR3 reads TGTGCCAGCAGCTTAGGACTAGCGGGAAGGGGCACCGGGGAGCTGTTTTTT. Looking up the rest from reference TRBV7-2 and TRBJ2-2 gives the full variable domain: GAGVSQSPSNKVTEKGKDVELRCDPISGHTALYWYRQSLGQGLEFLIYFQGNSAPDKSGLPSDRFSAERTGGSVSTLTIQRTQQEDSAVYLCASSLGLAGRGTGELFFGEGSRLTVL.

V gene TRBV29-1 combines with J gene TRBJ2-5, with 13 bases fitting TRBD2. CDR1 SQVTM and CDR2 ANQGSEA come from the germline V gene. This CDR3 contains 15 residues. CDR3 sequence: CNPLGLAGVRETQYF. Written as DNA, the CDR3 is TGCAACCCCCTCGGACTAGCGGGAGTCAGGGAGACCCAGTACTTC.

The CDR3 DNA reads as TGTGCCAGCAGTCCTGGGACTAGCGGGCGACCTCAAGAGACCCAGTACTTC. It codes for CASSPGTSGRPQETQYF. V usage is TRBV2 and J usage is TRBJ2-5; 12 bases align to TRBD2. In germline, CDR1 is SNHLY, CDR2 FYNNEI. The J segment lost 2 bases and the V segment lost 5 bases, leaving 9 bases of the junction unmatched. The CDR3 has 17 residues.

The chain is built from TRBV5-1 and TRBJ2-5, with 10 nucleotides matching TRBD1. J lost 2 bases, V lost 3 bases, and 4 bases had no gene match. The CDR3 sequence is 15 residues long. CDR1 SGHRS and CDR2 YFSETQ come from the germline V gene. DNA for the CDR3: TGCGCCAGCAGCTGGGACAGGGGAGGACAAGAGACCCAGTACTTC. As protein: CASSWDRGGQETQYF.